This T cell receptor (beta chain) was recovered during a study of preoperative IRX-2 immunotherapy in early breast cancer. Sequencing was performed with immunoSEQ multiplex PCR; in TCRdb, only in-frame clones are kept and a portion is missing. Altogether some 59,000 clones are present, 94% being singletons, with the ten largest covering around 1.7%. The treatment: preoperative locoregional IRX-2 cytokine immunotherapy. CDR1 and CDR2 (germline): SGHRS, YFSETQ. The ends were cut back, 3 bases at V and 4 bases at J, with 7 bases in the middle. The CDR3 runs 13 residues. V usage is TRBV5-1 and J usage is TRBJ2-2; unclear D gene. This TCR came from a human donor with breast cancer. Sampling was conducted from a patient treated with IRX-2 immunotherapy. The CDR3 spells CASSWGPTGELFF. The CDR3 DNA sequence: TGCGCCAGCAGCTGGGGTCCCACCGGGGAGCTGTTTTTT.